This TCR beta chain was captured in a study of OX40 agonist ivuxolimab in advanced cancers. Details on this clone: Its antigen remains unknown.

The study, taken as a whole, reports: More expanded clones were seen, on average, in CD8+ T cells than in CD4+. There were also nonresponders showing low normalized T-cell clonal expansion.

Clones were sequenced by immunoSEQ multiplex PCR, and TCRdb holds only the in-frame ones, with some missing. The table shows fewer than 60,000 clones, with about 85% occurring only once. Sequences were derived from CD4+ or CD8+ T cells sorted from blood, sampled in a trial of the OX40 agonist ivuxolimab. This clonotype was sampled from an adult with an advanced solid tumor such as melanoma, head and neck, liver or kidney cancer.

In nucleotides, the CDR3 is TGTGCCAGCAGTAACCGGGACAGGGGGTACGAGCAGTACTTC. Amino acids: CASSNRDRGYEQYF. V usage is TRBV2 and J usage is TRBJ2-7; 11 bases line up with TRBD1. From germline, CDR1 is SNHLY and CDR2 FYNNEI. V lost 5 bases and J lost 4; bases outside the gene matches: 4. The CDR3 extends over 14 amino acids.